Described below is a single T cell receptor (beta chain) sequence and its context. No antigen is known for it. Germline lookup yields CDR1 SGHRS and CDR2 YFSETQ. The V segment lost 2 bases and the J segment 2 bases; nucleotides outside the gene matches: 3. The length of the CDR3 is 14 residues. This sample was taken from a study of T cells in localized non-small cell lung cancer. Study observations and caveats: T cell clonality was highest in uninvolved adjacent lung, above tumor. Higher adjacent-lung clonality was associated with shorter survival.

Generated by immunoSEQ multiplex PCR, the TCRdb table keeps only in-frame clones and is missing some. The data show about 25,000 clones, 65% to 90% seen once. This receptor was identified in a female donor over 55 with stage I lung adenocarcinoma. Sequencing was performed on peripheral blood, taken before any cancer treatment. The V gene is TRBV5-1, the J gene TRBJ1-2; 7 bases agree with TRBD1. The CDR3 DNA sequence: TGCGCCAGCAGCTTCGTGGGACAGAACTATGGCTACACCTTC. Encoded protein: CASSFVGQNYGYTF.